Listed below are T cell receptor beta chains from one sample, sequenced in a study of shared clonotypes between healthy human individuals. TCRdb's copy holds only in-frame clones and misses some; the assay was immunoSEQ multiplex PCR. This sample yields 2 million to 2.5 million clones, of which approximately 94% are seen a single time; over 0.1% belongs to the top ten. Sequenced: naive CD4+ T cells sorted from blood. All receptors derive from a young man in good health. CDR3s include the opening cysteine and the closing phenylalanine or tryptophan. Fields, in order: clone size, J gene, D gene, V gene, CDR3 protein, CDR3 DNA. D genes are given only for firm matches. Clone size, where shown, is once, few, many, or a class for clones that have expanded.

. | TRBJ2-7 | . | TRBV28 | CASSLAPGSSYEQYF | TGTGCCAGCAGTTTAGCTCCGGGCTCCTCCTACGAGCAGTACTTC
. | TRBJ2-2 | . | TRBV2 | CASSEYAGANTGELFF | TGTGCCAGCAGTGAATACGCGGGGGCAAACACCGGGGAGCTGTTTTTT
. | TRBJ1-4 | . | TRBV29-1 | CSVERLAGTVTNEKLFF | TGCAGCGTTGAACGCCTGGCCGGGACGGTAACTAATGAAAAACTGTTTTTT
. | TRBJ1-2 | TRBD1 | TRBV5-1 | CASSWGQGVGGYTF | TGCGCCAGCAGCTGGGGACAGGGGGTTGGTGGCTACACCTTC
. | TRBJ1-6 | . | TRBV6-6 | CASSPRDRRWDSPLHF | TGTGCCAGCAGTCCTAGGGACCGTAGGTGGGATTCACCCCTCCACTTT
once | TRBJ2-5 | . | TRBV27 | CASSLSGGETQYF | TGTGCCAGCAGTTTATCCGGTGGGGAGACCCAGTACTTC
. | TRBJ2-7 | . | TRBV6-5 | CASSPLGYEQYF | TGTGCCAGCAGCCCCCTGGGGTACGAGCAGTACTTC
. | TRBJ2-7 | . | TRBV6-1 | CASSEISGLPYEQYF | TGTGCCAGCAGTGAAATCTCCGGTCTTCCCTACGAGCAGTACTTC
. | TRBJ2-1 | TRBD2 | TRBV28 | CASRLGTSGSYNEQFF | TGTGCCAGCAGGCTCGGGACTAGCGGTTCCTACAATGAGCAGTTCTTC
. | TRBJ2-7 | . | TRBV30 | CAWSVPPTYEQYF | TGTGCCTGGAGTGTTCCCCCGACCTACGAGCAGTACTTC
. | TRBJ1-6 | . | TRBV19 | CASRPGSSYNSPLHF | TGTGCCAGTAGGCCAGGGAGCTCCTATAATTCACCCCTCCACTTT
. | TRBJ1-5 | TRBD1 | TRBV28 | CASSTMGTGIRQPQHF | TGTGCCAGCAGTACCATGGGGACAGGGATCCGGCAGCCCCAGCATTTT
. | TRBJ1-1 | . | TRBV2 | CASSELQGTGQAFF | TGTGCCAGCAGTGAGCTTCAGGGAACGGGGCAAGCTTTCTTT
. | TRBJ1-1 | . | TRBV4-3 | CASSQEAGATNTEAFF | TGCGCCAGCAGCCAAGAGGCAGGGGCCACGAACACTGAAGCTTTCTTT
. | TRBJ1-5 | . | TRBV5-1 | CASRTESQPQHF | TGCGCCAGCAGGACCGAAAGCCAGCCCCAGCATTTT
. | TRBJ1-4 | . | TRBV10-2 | CASSGQVNEKLFF | TGCGCCAGCAGTGGACAAGTCAATGAAAAACTGTTTTTT
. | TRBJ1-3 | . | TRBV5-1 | CASSPGTSGNTIYF | TGCGCCAGCAGTCCCGGGACATCTGGAAACACCATATATTTT
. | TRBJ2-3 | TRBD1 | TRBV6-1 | CASRPTGSTDTQYF | TGTGCCAGCAGGCCGACAGGGAGCACAGATACGCAGTATTTT
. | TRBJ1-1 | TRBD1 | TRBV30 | CAWSVGQENTEAFF | TGTGCCTGGAGTGTAGGACAGGAGAACACTGAAGCTTTCTTT
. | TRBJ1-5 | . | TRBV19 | CASSKDGNQPQHF | TGTGCCAGTAGTAAGGACGGTAATCAGCCCCAGCATTTT
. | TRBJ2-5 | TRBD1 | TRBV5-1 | CASRDSGQETQYF | TGCGCCAGCCGGGACAGCGGTCAAGAGACCCAGTACTTC
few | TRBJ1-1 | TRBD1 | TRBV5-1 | CASSLTGTGDTEAFF | TGCGCCAGCAGCTTGACCGGGACAGGGGACACTGAAGCTTTCTTT
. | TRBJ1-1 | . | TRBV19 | CASSNRERNTEAFF | TGTGCCAGTAGTAACAGGGAGCGGAACACTGAAGCTTTCTTT
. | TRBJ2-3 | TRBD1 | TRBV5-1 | CASSATGGSDTQYF | TGCGCCAGCAGCGCCACAGGGGGCTCAGATACGCAGTATTTT
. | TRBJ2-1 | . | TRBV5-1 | CASSSLGNEQFF | TGCGCCAGCAGCTCCCTAGGGAATGAGCAGTTCTTC
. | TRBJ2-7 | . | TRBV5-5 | CASSFRQAYEQYF | TGTGCCAGCAGCTTCCGACAGGCCTACGAGCAGTACTTC
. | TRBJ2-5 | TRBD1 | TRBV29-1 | CSVMEGQGGTQYF | TGCAGCGTCATGGAGGGACAGGGGGGGACCCAGTACTTC
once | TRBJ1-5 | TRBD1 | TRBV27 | CASSYRGGQPQHF | TGTGCCAGCAGTTACAGGGGAGGTCAGCCCCAGCATTTT
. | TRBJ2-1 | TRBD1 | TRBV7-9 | CASSHGTGQYNEQFF | TGTGCCAGCAGCCACGGGACAGGGCAATACAATGAGCAGTTCTTC
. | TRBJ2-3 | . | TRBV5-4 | CASSSTLLASTDTQYF | TGTGCCAGCAGCTCGACTCTTCTTGCTAGCACAGATACGCAGTATTTT
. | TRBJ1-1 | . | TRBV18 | CASSPGRAGTEAFF | TGTGCCAGCTCCCCCGGACGGGCGGGCACTGAAGCTTTCTTT
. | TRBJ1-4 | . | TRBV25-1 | CASTPTVATNEKLFF | TGTGCCAGCACCCCGACTGTTGCAACTAATGAAAAACTGTTTTTT
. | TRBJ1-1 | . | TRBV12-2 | CASRLVKGVGQGSTEAFF | .
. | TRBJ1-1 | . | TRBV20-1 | CSASHSHEAFF | TGCAGTGCTAGTCACAGTCATGAAGCTTTCTTT
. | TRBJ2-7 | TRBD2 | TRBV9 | CASSAGTRERSYEQYF | TGTGCCAGCAGCGCCGGGACTAGGGAGCGCTCCTACGAGCAGTACTTC
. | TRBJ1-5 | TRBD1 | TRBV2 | CASSEQGGHSNQPQHF | TGTGCCAGCAGTGAACAAGGGGGCCATAGCAATCAGCCCCAGCATTTT
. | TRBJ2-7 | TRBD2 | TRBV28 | CASTTGGHYEQYF | TGTGCCAGCACCACGGGGGGGCATTACGAGCAGTACTTC
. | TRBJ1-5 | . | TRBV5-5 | CASSLASQASNQPQHF | TGTGCCAGCAGCTTGGCCTCTCAGGCGAGCAATCAGCCCCAGCATTTT
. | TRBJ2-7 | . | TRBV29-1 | CSVPGHRIGEQYF | TGCAGCGTTCCGGGACACAGGATCGGCGAGCAGTACTTC
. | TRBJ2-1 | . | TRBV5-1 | CASSLDPAGGYNEQFF | TGCGCCAGCAGCTTGGATCCCGCCGGCGGGTACAATGAGCAGTTCTTC
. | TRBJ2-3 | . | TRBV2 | CASRRTSIAHSSTDTQYF | TGTGCCAGCAGGAGGACGTCGATTGCTCATTCTAGCACAGATACGCAGTATTTT
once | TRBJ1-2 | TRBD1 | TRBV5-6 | CASSFDRASGYTF | TGTGCCAGCAGCTTCGACAGGGCGAGTGGCTACACCTTC